The T cell receptor beta chain described here comes from a study of T cell responses to AZD1222 COVID-19 vaccine. General observations from the study: Vaccination with two AZD1222 doses was followed by a rise in Spike-specific TCR breadth and depth. Baseline antibody screening turned up just six or seven seropositive AZD1222 recipients.

Germline V gene sequence: CDR1 LGHDT, CDR2 YNNKEL (reference sequence). The CDR3 covers 13 residues. V dropped 0 bases and J dropped 3 bases, with 5 bases sitting between them. Method: immunoSEQ multiplex PCR; TCRdb's copy keeps in-frame clones and lacks some. The data hold roughly 150,000 clones, with 88% observed a single time. Concerning this clone itself: The antigen is not known.

This TCR came from an adult in good health. Specimen: peripheral blood, collected on day 0 of AZD1222 vaccination. The gene calls are TRBV3-1 (or the pseudogene TRBV3-2) and TRBJ1-2; no definite D call. The CDR3, as DNA: TGTGCCAGCAGCCAAGACATGGACTATGGCTACACCTTC. Its protein product is CASSQDMDYGYTF.